These 19 T cell receptor beta chains were sequenced from one sample in a study of blood T cells in healthy people across ages. For the second PCR, which ran for roughly 6 to 12 cycles, a sample-barcoded 5' primer and a J-beta primer mix were used. One entry per CDR3 protein results from TCRdb running MiXCR on the 5' RACE reads. This table holds more than 700,000 distinct CDR3 sequences, 50% to 65% found once. The sequenced sample consisted of blood. Every receptor here comes from an elderly man in good health.

This sequence joins TRBV12-3 or TRBV12-4 and TRBJ2-7; no definite D call. The CDR3 runs to 14 residues. V lost 6 bases and J lost 2, with 14 bases in between. The chain's CDR3 is CASRYDGETYEQYF. Written as DNA, the CDR3 is TGTGCCAGCAGATACGACGGTGAGACCTACGAGCAGTACTTC.

This chain uses TRBV20-1 with TRBJ2-7; 8 nucleotides match TRBD1. J was trimmed by 3 bases and V by 1 base; bases with no gene match: 8. The CDR3 sequence is 15 residues long. In germline, CDR1 is DFQATT, CDR2 SNEGSKA (reference sequence). Here the CDR3 DNA reads TGCAGTGCTAGAGCCCGAAGGACAGGGAACTACGAGCAGTACTTC. Amino acid sequence: CSARARRTGNYEQYF.

Only one count was recorded for this clonotype. The CDR3 bases are TGCGCCAGCAGTGGATGGAAATTTGGCAGGGCAGAGACCCAGTACTTC. It specifies CASSGWKFGRAETQYF. The chain joins TRBV10-1 to TRBJ2-4; D might be TRBD1 (5 bases). With the DNA end fitting TRBJ2-5 better, the J assignment may be wrong. The germline V gene encodes CDR1 WNHNN and CDR2 SYGVQD (reference sequence). The CDR3 sequence is 16 residues long.

This chain links TRBV4-2 with TRBJ1-2; TRBD1 might be the D (6 bases). The V end lost 0 bases, the J end lost 2 bases, and 13 bases lay between the germline ends. The CDR3 spans 16 residues. The germline gives CDR1 LGHNA, CDR2 YNFKEQ. CDR3 sequence reads: CASSQDQGPSNYGYTF. CDR3 DNA: TGTGCCAGCAGCCAAGATCAGGGGCCCTCCAACTATGGCTACACCTTC.

The chain employs TRBV5-1 and TRBJ1-2, with D possibly being TRBD1 (5 bases). The germline V gene encodes CDR1 SGHRS and CDR2 YFSETQ. V lost 1 base and J 0 bases, leaving 10 bases between the germline ends. The CDR3 runs to 15 residues. The CDR3 sequence is CASSLLDNPNYGYTF. The CDR3 DNA sequence: TGCGCCAGCAGCTTGTTGGACAATCCTAACTATGGCTACACCTTC.

This clonotype came up a few times. The chain uses TRBV15 and TRBJ2-5, with 9 bases matching TRBD2. Germline V gives CDR1 LNHNV, CDR2 YYDKDF (reference sequence). The CDR3 is 17 amino acids. Trimming removed 1 base from V and 0 bases from J; junction bases left unmatched: 6. The CDR3 DNA follows: TGTGCCACCAGCAGAGCGACTAGCGGCCTATACCAAGAGACCCAGTACTTC. This gives the protein CATSRATSGLYQETQYF.

A few counts support this clonotype. The gene calls are TRBV9 and TRBJ2-5, with D possibly matching TRBD1 (5 bases). Trimming cost V 0 bases and J 2 bases, with 11 bases left between them. The CDR3 covers 15 residues. Germline values: CDR1 SGDLS, CDR2 YYNGEE. The CDR3 reads CASSVGQTRQETQYF. CDR3 bases: TGTGCCAGCAGCGTAGGACAGACCAGGCAAGAGACCCAGTACTTC.

V usage is TRBV12-3 or TRBV12-4 and J usage is TRBJ1-2; D not resolved. This CDR3 contains 11 residues. Trimming pared 5 bases from V and 8 bases from J, leaving 9 bases between. DNA of the CDR3: TGTGCCAGCAGTACCCGGACGGGCTACACCTTC. This codes for CASSTRTGYTF.

This chain uses TRBV6-5 with TRBJ1-5, with unresolved D. This CDR3 is 14 amino acids long. Germline V gene sequence: CDR1 MNHEY, CDR2 SVGAGI. V lost 5 bases, J lost 2 bases, and 10 bases lay in between. The CDR3 bases are TGTGCCAGCAGTAGGCCAGGTGGCAATCAGCCCCAGCATTTT. Amino acids: CASSRPGGNQPQHF.

The chain recombines TRBV9 with TRBJ2-5; D remains ambiguous. From germline, CDR1 is SGDLS and CDR2 YYNGEE. The CDR3 totals 15 residues. The ends were cut back, 2 bases at V and 0 bases at J, with 11 bases in the middle. CDR3 residues: CASSVGGWYQETQYF. CDR3 sequence (DNA): TGTGCCAGCAGCGTGGGCGGTTGGTACCAAGAGACCCAGTACTTC.

The chain links TRBV5-1 to TRBJ2-4, with TRBD1 matching 9 bases. The J call is doubtful: the DNA matches TRBJ2-7 better. CDR1 is SGHRS and CDR2 is YFSETQ in the germline V gene. The CDR3 totals 14 residues. DNA for the CDR3: TGCGCCAGCAGACAGGGGGACAGGGCCTACGAGCAGTACTTC. Protein sequence: CASRQGDRAYEQYF.

The chain employs TRBV6-1 and TRBJ2-4, with 14 bases that match TRBD2. Trimming took 5 bases from V and 9 from J; bases not matched to a gene: 6. The CDR3 is 15 amino acids. CDR1 and CDR2 (germline): MNHNS, SASEGT. The CDR3 DNA reads as TGTGCCAGCAGTCCTCGGACTAGCGGGAGGTTCATTCAGTACTTC. Protein: CASSPRTSGRFIQYF.

This clonotype was detected only a few times. The V call is TRBV6-6, the J call TRBJ2-7; D could derive from TRBD1 or TRBD2 (5 bases each). The V end was cut by 7 bases, the J end by 5 bases, with 12 bases between. CDR3 length: 12 amino acids. Per the germline V gene, CDR1 is MNHNY and CDR2 is SVGAGI (reference sequence). For the CDR3, the DNA is TGTGCCAGCATGGGGGTCGGGGACGAGCAGTACTTC. Translated: CASMGVGDEQYF.

This sequence joins TRBV2 and TRBJ1-1; D gene unclear. This CDR3 is 14 amino acids long. Germline lookup yields CDR1 SNHLY and CDR2 FYNNEI. V was shortened by 6 bases and J by 0 bases, with 11 bases between the two germline ends. The CDR3 reads CASRDVFMNTEAFF. The DNA of the CDR3 is TGTGCCAGCAGAGATGTATTCATGAACACTGAAGCTTTCTTT. Looking up the rest from reference TRBV2 and TRBJ1-1 gives the full variable domain: EPEVTQTPSHQVTQMGQEVILRCVPISNHLYFYWYRQILGQKVEFLVSFYNNEISEKSEIFDDQFSVERPDGSNFTLKIRSTKLEDSAMYFCASRDVFMNTEAFFGQGTRLTVV.

This rearrangement joins TRBV20-1 to TRBJ2-6; D remains unclear. V dropped 0 bases and J dropped 3 bases, with 9 bases sitting between them. Germline V gene sequence: CDR1 DFQATT, CDR2 SNEGSKA (reference sequence). There are 15 residues in the CDR3. CDR3 sequence reads: CSARDKTVGANVLTF. For the CDR3, the DNA is TGCAGTGCTAGAGATAAAACAGTTGGGGCCAACGTCCTGACTTTC.

The chain combines TRBV20-1 with TRBJ2-3; 12 nucleotides align to TRBD2. The CDR3 is made up of 14 amino acids. Germline assignment: CDR1 DFQATT and CDR2 SNEGSKA (reference sequence). V trimming: 5 bases; J trimming: 4 bases; junction bases outside the gene matches: 4. Written as DNA, the CDR3 is TGCAGTGCTCCTACTAGCGGGAGGCCAGATACGCAGTATTTT. It is translated as CSAPTSGRPDTQYF.

The V gene is TRBV29-1, the J gene TRBJ2-7; D tentatively fits TRBD1 or TRBD2 (5 bases each). The CDR3 is 13 amino acids. V lost 6 bases and J lost 3, with 15 bases in between. Germline CDR1 and CDR2: SQVTM and ANQGSEA. As DNA, the CDR3 is TGCAGCGTCAAGATCGGGACCTTCTACGAGCAGTACTTC. Translated: CSVKIGTFYEQYF.

This chain connects TRBV3-1 to TRBJ1-5; a possible D gene is TRBD1 (5 bases). Germline V gene lookup returns CDR1 LGHDT and CDR2 YNNKEL (reference sequence). The V end lost 5 bases, the J end lost 2 bases, and 13 bases lay between the germline ends. There are 15 residues in the CDR3. CDR3 protein: CASSDRGSGNQPQHF. The CDR3 region has the DNA TGTGCCAGCAGCGACAGAGGGTCAGGCAATCAGCCCCAGCATTTT.

This clonotype has only a few counts. The V and J genes are TRBV5-4 and TRBJ2-1; 14 bases are a match to TRBD2. CDR3 length: 19 residues. In germline, CDR1 is SGHNT, CDR2 YYREEE (reference sequence). Unmatched junction bases numbered 8, after V lost 3 bases and J lost 0 bases. CDR3 protein: CASSSGLAGGLSSYNEQFF. CDR3 nucleotides: TGTGCCAGCAGCTCCGGACTAGCGGGAGGCCTAAGCTCCTACAATGAGCAGTTCTTC.